One sample yielded the 2 T cell receptor beta chains listed below, sequenced in a study of cytomegalovirus exposure and HLA in healthy donors. The PCR made use of 60 Vbeta and 13 Jbeta primers. Profiling relied on immunoSEQ multiplex PCR, and the TCRdb table lists in-frame clones only, not all of them. Among 150,000 or so clones listed, around three quarters were seen once. The specimen sequenced was PBMCs. The receptor source for this set is a middle-aged woman in good health and CMV-seropositive.

This clone came up once. The chain joins TRBV11-2 to TRBJ2-3; D ambiguous. CDR3 length equals 13 residues. CDR1 is SGHAT and CDR2 is FQNNGV in the germline V gene. The V and J ends lost 4 bases and 4 bases respectively, with 9 bases between them. The CDR3 DNA sequence: TGTGCCAGCAGCTCCCTACTCCCAGATACGCAGTATTTT. It specifies CASSSLLPDTQYF.

This clone was counted once. The rearrangement links TRBV5-1 to TRBJ1-6; maybe TRBD1 (6 bases). The germline V gene has CDR1 SGHRS and CDR2 YFSETQ. The V end was cut by 2 bases, the J end by 5 bases, with 11 bases between. The CDR3 totals 15 residues. CDR3 region: CASSLAGENNSPLHF. CDR3 nucleotide sequence: TGCGCCAGCAGCTTAGCAGGGGAAAATAATTCACCCCTCCACTTT.